Presented here are 18 T cell receptor beta chains from one specimen sequenced in a study of OX40 agonist ivuxolimab in advanced cancers. Clones were sequenced by immunoSEQ multiplex PCR, and TCRdb holds only the in-frame ones, with some missing. The sample records about 70,000 clones, approximately 89% being singletons. Sequencing was performed on CD4+ or CD8+ T cells sorted from blood, taken in a trial of the OX40 agonist ivuxolimab. The receptor source for this set is an adult with an advanced solid tumor such as melanoma, head and neck, liver or kidney cancer.

For the CDR3, the DNA is TGTGCCAGCAGCAGACGGGGGGGACTCTACAATGAGCAGTTCTTC. Amino acids: CASSRRGGLYNEQFF. The rearrangement uses TRBV5-6 and TRBJ2-1; 8 nucleotides match TRBD2. Germline V CDR1 and CDR2: SGHDT, YYEEEE. The CDR3 extends over 15 amino acids. V trimming: 4 bases; J trimming: 3 bases; junction bases outside the gene matches: 6.

The chain couples TRBV6-6 to TRBJ2-3; 8 bases are shared with TRBD2. Germline assignment: CDR1 MNHNY and CDR2 SVGAGI (reference sequence). Trimming removed 2 bases from V and 4 bases from J; junction bases left unmatched: 5. The CDR3 is 15 amino acids. CDR3: CASSYVQRGSDTQYF. The CDR3 DNA reads as TGTGCCAGCAGTTACGTTCAGCGGGGGTCAGATACGCAGTATTTT.

The CDR3 here is CASSDGVISNQPQHF. The CDR3 DNA is TGTGCCAGCAGTGATGGGGTCATAAGCAATCAGCCCCAGCATTTT. The chain links TRBV6-1 to TRBJ1-5; D not resolved. Trimming left V 3 bases short and J 1 base short, with 10 bases between. This CDR3 comprises 15 residues. Germline loops: CDR1 MNHNS, CDR2 SASEGT.

This sequence joins TRBV4-1 and TRBJ2-7; 8 bases are shared with TRBD1. V lost 3 bases, J lost 0 bases, and 7 bases stayed unmatched. This CDR3 contains 16 residues. Per germline, CDR1 MGHRA and CDR2 YSYEKL. The CDR3 sequence is CASSQARDRSSYEQYF. Here the CDR3 DNA reads TGCGCCAGCAGCCAGGCCAGGGACAGGAGCTCCTACGAGCAGTACTTC.

V gene TRBV10-3 combines with J gene TRBJ1-2; a possible D gene is TRBD1 (5 bases). CDR1 and CDR2 from the germline V gene are ENHRY and SYGVKD. The CDR3 runs 13 residues. Trimming took 6 bases from V and 2 from J, leaving 10 bases between them. The CDR3 DNA is TGTGCCATCAGGAGGGACGCCAACTATGGCTACACCTTC. It translates to CAIRRDANYGYTF.

J is TRBJ1-2 and V is TRBV18; 8 nucleotides line up with TRBD1. The junction had 13 bases not matched to a gene; V was cut back by 3 bases and J by 7 bases. This CDR3 has 16 residues. Germline CDR1 reads KGHSH; CDR2 reads LQKENI. CDR3 amino acids: CASSPRTGHGMGGYTF. The CDR3 nucleotides are TGTGCCAGCTCACCCCGGACAGGGCACGGAATGGGTGGCTACACCTTC. Full variable domain (remainder filled in from reference TRBV18 and TRBJ1-2): NAGVMQNPRHLVRRRGQEARLRCSPMKGHSHVYWYRQLPEEGLKFMVYLQKENIIDESGMPKERFSAEFPKEGPSILRIQQVVRGDSAAYFCASSPRTGHGMGGYTFGSGTRLTVV.

This clone was picked up one time. The CDR3 region is CASSPTGQGTYNEQFF. The CDR3 DNA reads TGTGCCAGCAGCCCGACGGGCCAAGGAACCTACAATGAGCAGTTCTTC. The J gene is TRBJ2-1, the V gene TRBV7-6, with D unresolved. Germline loops: CDR1 SGHVS, CDR2 FNYEAQ. The CDR3 totals 16 residues. The ends were cut back, 5 bases at V and 2 bases at J, with 16 bases in the middle.

The J gene is TRBJ2-5, the V gene TRBV10-3; D possibly corresponds to TRBD2 (6 bases). Trimming pared 3 bases from V and 5 bases from J, leaving 16 bases between. The CDR3 totals 15 residues. Germline assignment: CDR1 ENHRY and CDR2 SYGVKD. The DNA of the CDR3 is TGTGCCATCAGTGATTCCGGGACTGAGGGGGAGACCCAGTACTTC. This sequence encodes CAISDSGTEGETQYF.

The V call is TRBV11-2, the J call TRBJ1-6, with 8 bases identical to TRBD1. The CDR3 spans 16 residues. Trimming cost V 4 bases and J 7 bases; bases outside gene matches: 9. Germline CDR1 reads SGHAT; CDR2 reads FQNNGV. CDR3 nucleotide sequence: TGTGCCAGCAGCTCCACCACCGGGACAGGAAATTCACCCCTCCACTTT. Its translation is CASSSTTGTGNSPLHF. The variable domain in full, completed from reference TRBV11-2 and TRBJ1-6, reads EAGVAQSPRYKIIEKRQSVAFWCNPISGHATLYWYQQILGQGPKLLIQFQNNGVVDDSQLPKDRFSAERLKGVDSTLKIQPAKLEDSAVYLCASSSTTGTGNSPLHFGNGTRLTVT.

J is TRBJ1-6 and V is TRBV5-1; D gene ambiguous. CDR1 and CDR2 (germline): SGHRS, YFSETQ. The CDR3 spans 12 residues. V was trimmed by 6 bases and J by 6 bases, leaving 7 bases between them. CDR3 bases: TGCGCCAGCAAGGAGTCTAATTCACCCCTCCACTTT. Protein: CASKESNSPLHF.

The chain carries TRBV15 and TRBJ2-5; TRBD2 matches at 8 bases. Looked up from germline, CDR1 is LNHNV and CDR2 is YYDKDF (reference sequence). The ends lost 0 bases at V and 4 bases at J; junction bases unmatched: 1. This CDR3 spans 14 amino acids. The CDR3 coding sequence is TGTGCCACCAGCAGAGATCGGGGGGGAGAGACCCAGTACTTC. This gives the protein CATSRDRGGETQYF.

This clone was detected only once. This chain uses TRBV11-2 with TRBJ2-2; D uncertain. The CDR3 contains 16 residues. Trimming took 5 bases from V and 0 from J, leaving 13 bases between them. The germline V gene encodes CDR1 SGHAT and CDR2 FQNNGV. The CDR3 is CASSIVSGANTGELFF. The CDR3 DNA reads TGTGCCAGCAGCATCGTGTCAGGAGCGAACACCGGGGAGCTGTTTTTT.

V and J are TRBV5-6 and TRBJ2-7; 7 bases match TRBD1. The germline V gene has CDR1 SGHDT and CDR2 YYEEEE. V was clipped by 4 bases and J by 2 bases; unmatched bases: 6. The CDR3 length is 14 residues. CDR3 amino acids: CASSSWDRAYEQYF. CDR3 DNA: TGTGCCAGCAGCAGCTGGGACAGAGCCTACGAGCAGTACTTC.

The rearrangement uses TRBV5-1 and TRBJ2-3; the match to TRBD2 covers 11 bases. Looked up from germline, CDR1 is SGHRS and CDR2 is YFSETQ. V dropped 0 bases and J dropped 7; count of bases not matched to a gene: 10. CDR3 length: 17 residues. Written as DNA, the CDR3 is TGCGCCAGCAGCTTGGCCGCGCTAGCGGGGGGCGGGTATACGCAGTATTTT. Its translation is CASSLAALAGGGYTQYF. Full variable domain (outside the CDR3, taken from reference TRBV5-1 and TRBJ2-3): KAGVTQTPRYLIKTRGQQVTLSCSPISGHRSVSWYQQTPGQGLQFLFEYFSETQRNKGNFPGRFSGRQFSNSRSEMNVSTLELGDSALYLCASSLAALAGGGYTQYFGPGTRLTVL.

The chain employs TRBV28 and TRBJ1-2; no reliable D call. This CDR3 has 12 residues. CDR1 is MDHEN and CDR2 is SYDVKM in the germline V gene. V was clipped by 8 bases and J by 2 bases, with 9 bases between them. The CDR3 DNA is TGTGCCAGCTCCGACGGAAACTATGGCTACACCTTC. Protein product: CASSDGNYGYTF.

The chain carries TRBV7-6 and TRBJ1-1; 7 nucleotides match TRBD1. The CDR3 runs to 14 residues. With V trimmed by 5 bases and J by 5 bases, 8 bases remained unmatched. Germline values: CDR1 SGHVS, CDR2 FNYEAQ. This CDR3 reads CASSPRQGGTEAFF. As DNA, the CDR3 is TGTGCCAGCAGCCCCCGACAGGGAGGGACTGAAGCTTTCTTT.

J is TRBJ1-1 and V is TRBV29-1; 7 bases are shared with TRBD1. Germline V gene data show CDR1 as SQVTM and CDR2 as ANQGSEA. The CDR3 is 12 residues long. The V gene end was trimmed by 7 bases and the J gene end by 11 bases; junction bases not matched to a gene: 13. In DNA, the CDR3 is TGCAGCGCCGAAGGGGGGGGCAGGGGGGCTTTCTTT. This codes for CSAEGGGRGAFF.

A remark on this clone: Germline is not matched at one junction end, which may reflect a read error. The chain employs TRBV5-4 and TRBJ2-7; the match to TRBD2 covers 11 bases. Per the germline V gene, CDR1 is SGHNT and CDR2 is YYREEE (reference sequence). The CDR3 extends over 18 amino acids. As DNA, the CDR3 is TGCGCCAGCAGCCCGCAGAATAGCGGGGGGGCCTCCCGTTACGAGCAGTACTTC. This sequence encodes CASSPQNSGGASRYEQYF. Looking up the rest from reference TRBV5-4 and TRBJ2-7 gives the full variable domain: ETGVTQSPTHLIKTRGQQVTLRCSSQSGHNTVSWYQQALGQGPQFIFQYYREEENGRGNFPPRFSGLQFPNYSSELNVNALELDDSALYLCASSPQNSGGASRYEQYFGPGTRLTVT.